A selection of T cell receptor beta chains follows, all from one sample in a study of CD8 T cells in ankylosing spondylitis. A single record per CDR3 protein comes from TCRdb applying MiXCR to the 5' RACE reads. The sample lists 200,000 to 300,000 distinct CDR3 sequences, more than 9% occurring once. The sample taken for sequencing was blood, either unsorted or a sorted T cell fraction (not recorded which). Receptor source: a male donor with ankylosing spondylitis or in good health (not recorded which). Each CDR3 is given with its conserved first and last residue. The D gene is left open where the match is weak. Clone size appears in some rows only: once, few, many, or a class for an expanded clone.

D: -; V: TRBV2; J: TRBJ1-6; size: many; CDR3: CASSPVTGKESPLHF; DNA: TGTGCCAGCAGCCCTGTAACAGGGAAGGAGTCACCCCTCCACTTT
D: -; V: TRBV19; J: TRBJ2-1; size: many; CDR3: CATADTYNEQFF; DNA: TGTGCCACCGCGGACACCTACAATGAGCAGTTCTTC
D: -; V: TRBV27; J: TRBJ2-3; size: few; CDR3: CASSPPGHLTDTQYF; DNA: TGTGCCAGCAGTCCGCCGGGACACCTAACAGATACGCAGTATTTT
D: TRBD2; V: TRBV10-3; J: TRBJ2-7; size: many; CDR3: CAISESVGASGANEQYF; DNA: TGTGCCATCAGTGAGTCGGTGGGAGCCAGCGGGGCTAACGAGCAGTACTTC
D: -; V: TRBV11-2; J: TRBJ2-1; size: many; CDR3: CASSYTSGIVYNEQFF; DNA: TGTGCCAGCAGCTATACCTCGGGGATCGTCTACAATGAGCAGTTCTTC
D: -; V: TRBV6-2/TRBV6-3; J: TRBJ2-4; size: many; CDR3: CASSSSTAGLIAKNIQYF; DNA: TGTGCCAGCAGTTCGAGTACGGCGGGGTTAATAGCCAAAAACATTCAGTACTTC
D: TRBD2; V: TRBV9; J: TRBJ2-1; size: many; CDR3: CASSSRGGLYNEQFF; DNA: TGTGCCAGCAGCTCGCGGGGGGGACTTTACAATGAGCAGTTCTTC
D: TRBD1; V: TRBV7-9; J: TRBJ1-5; size: few; CDR3: CASSAGQGIYSNQPQHF; DNA: TGTGCCAGCAGCGCGGGACAGGGCATCTATAGCAATCAGCCCCAGCATTTT
D: TRBD2; V: TRBV10-3; J: TRBJ2-7; size: many; CDR3: CAISESETSGVYEQYF; DNA: TGTGCCATCAGTGAGTCGGAGACTAGCGGGGTCTACGAGCAGTACTTC
D: -; V: TRBV6-1; J: TRBJ1-5; size: many; CDR3: CASRDGQNQPQHF; DNA: TGTGCCAGCAGGGACGGACAGAATCAGCCCCAGCATTTT
D: -; V: TRBV15; J: TRBJ2-2; size: many; CDR3: CATSLGENTGELFF; DNA: TGTGCCACCAGCCTAGGGGAGAACACCGGGGAGCTGTTTTTT
D: TRBD2; V: TRBV13; J: TRBJ2-1; size: many; CDR3: CASSLAGGGGADNEQFF; DNA: TGTGCCAGCAGCCTAGCTGGAGGCGGGGGGGCGGACAATGAGCAGTTCTTC
D: TRBD1; V: TRBV20-1; J: TRBJ1-2; size: few; CDR3: CSARGGQGLNSPF; DNA: TGCAGTGCTAGAGGCGGACAGGGGTTAAATAGCCCCTTC
D: -; V: TRBV5-1; J: TRBJ2-1; size: many; CDR3: CASSLEGASVGEQFF; DNA: TGCGCCAGCAGCTTGGAGGGAGCGAGCGTGGGTGAGCAGTTCTTC
D: -; V: TRBV12-3/TRBV12-4; J: TRBJ2-5; size: few; CDR3: CASSSSGFDQYF; DNA: TGTGCCAGCAGCTCATCCGGGTTTGACCAGTACTTC
D: -; V: TRBV2; J: TRBJ2-1; size: -; CDR3: CASEGAGLGEQFF; DNA: TGTGCCAGTGAAGGGGCAGGTTTGGGTGAGCAGTTCTTC
D: -; V: TRBV5-1; J: TRBJ2-2; size: many; CDR3: CASSLGTTGELFF; DNA: TGCGCCAGCAGCTTGGGCACCACCGGGGAGCTGTTTTTT
D: TRBD1; V: TRBV27; J: TRBJ2-7; size: many; CDR3: CATQSLGGQGARNNYEQYF; DNA: TGTGCCACCCAATCATTGGGGGGACAGGGGGCCAGGAATAACTACGAGCAGTACTTC
D: TRBD2; V: TRBV20-1; J: TRBJ2-3; size: many; CDR3: CSAPGLAEDTQYF; DNA: TGCAGTGCCCCGGGACTAGCGGAAGATACGCAGTATTTT
D: TRBD2; V: TRBV27; J: TRBJ2-5; size: many; CDR3: CASSLSDGRGETQYF; DNA: TGTGCCAGCAGTTTGTCGGACGGGCGGGGGGAGACCCAGTACTTC
D: -; V: TRBV5-1; J: TRBJ1-1; size: -; CDR3: CASSLGIGGRTEAFF; DNA: TGCGCCAGCAGCTTGGGTATTGGAGGTAGGACTGAAGCTTTCTTT
D: -; V: TRBV5-1; J: TRBJ1-1; size: many; CDR3: CASSFTGGAEAFF; DNA: TGCGCCAGCAGCTTCACCGGGGGGGCTGAAGCTTTCTTT
D: -; V: TRBV5-5; J: TRBJ2-1; size: few; CDR3: CASSLLGGTYNEQFF; DNA: TGTGCCAGCAGCTTACTAGGGGGTACCTACAATGAGCAGTTCTTC
D: -; V: TRBV10-2; J: TRBJ1-4; size: many; CDR3: CASSATAGVGKLFF; DNA: TGCGCCAGCTCCGCAACGGCGGGGGTCGGGAAACTGTTTTTT
D: TRBD2; V: TRBV7-2; J: TRBJ2-1; size: -; CDR3: CASSLVPGGSYNEQFF; DNA: TGTGCCAGCAGCTTAGTGCCGGGGGGGTCCTACAATGAGCAGTTCTTC
D: TRBD1; V: TRBV18; J: TRBJ1-3; size: many; CDR3: CASSPWTGHAGNTIYF; DNA: TGTGCCAGCTCACCCTGGACAGGCCACGCGGGAAACACCATATATTTT
D: -; V: TRBV7-8; J: TRBJ2-5; size: many; CDR3: CASSLGGYLVQTQYF; DNA: TGTGCCAGCAGCTTGGGCGGCTACCTAGTGCAGACCCAGTACTTC
D: TRBD2; V: TRBV29-1; J: TRBJ2-1; size: few; CDR3: CSVGGGTSGSLNEQFF; DNA: TGCAGCGTTGGGGGCGGGACTAGCGGGAGCCTTAATGAGCAGTTCTTC
D: -; V: TRBV30; J: TRBJ1-6; size: -; CDR3: CAWRLVSYNSPLHF; DNA: TGTGCCTGGCGCCTTGTCTCCTATAATTCACCCCTCCACTTT